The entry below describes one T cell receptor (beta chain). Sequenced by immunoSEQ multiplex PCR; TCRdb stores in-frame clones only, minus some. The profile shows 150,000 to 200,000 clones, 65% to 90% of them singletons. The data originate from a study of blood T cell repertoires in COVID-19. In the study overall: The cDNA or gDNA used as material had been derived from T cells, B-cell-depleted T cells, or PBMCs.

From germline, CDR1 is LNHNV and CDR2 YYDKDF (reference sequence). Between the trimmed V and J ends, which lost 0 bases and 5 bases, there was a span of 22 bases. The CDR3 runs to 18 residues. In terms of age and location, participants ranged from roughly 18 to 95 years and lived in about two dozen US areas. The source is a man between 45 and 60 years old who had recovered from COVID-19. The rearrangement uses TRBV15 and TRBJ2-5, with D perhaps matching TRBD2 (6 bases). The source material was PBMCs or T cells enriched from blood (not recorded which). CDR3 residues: CATSRDVGAGLFPETQYF. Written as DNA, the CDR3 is TGTGCCACCAGCAGAGATGTCGGAGCGGGCCTTTTTCCGGAGACCCAGTACTTC.